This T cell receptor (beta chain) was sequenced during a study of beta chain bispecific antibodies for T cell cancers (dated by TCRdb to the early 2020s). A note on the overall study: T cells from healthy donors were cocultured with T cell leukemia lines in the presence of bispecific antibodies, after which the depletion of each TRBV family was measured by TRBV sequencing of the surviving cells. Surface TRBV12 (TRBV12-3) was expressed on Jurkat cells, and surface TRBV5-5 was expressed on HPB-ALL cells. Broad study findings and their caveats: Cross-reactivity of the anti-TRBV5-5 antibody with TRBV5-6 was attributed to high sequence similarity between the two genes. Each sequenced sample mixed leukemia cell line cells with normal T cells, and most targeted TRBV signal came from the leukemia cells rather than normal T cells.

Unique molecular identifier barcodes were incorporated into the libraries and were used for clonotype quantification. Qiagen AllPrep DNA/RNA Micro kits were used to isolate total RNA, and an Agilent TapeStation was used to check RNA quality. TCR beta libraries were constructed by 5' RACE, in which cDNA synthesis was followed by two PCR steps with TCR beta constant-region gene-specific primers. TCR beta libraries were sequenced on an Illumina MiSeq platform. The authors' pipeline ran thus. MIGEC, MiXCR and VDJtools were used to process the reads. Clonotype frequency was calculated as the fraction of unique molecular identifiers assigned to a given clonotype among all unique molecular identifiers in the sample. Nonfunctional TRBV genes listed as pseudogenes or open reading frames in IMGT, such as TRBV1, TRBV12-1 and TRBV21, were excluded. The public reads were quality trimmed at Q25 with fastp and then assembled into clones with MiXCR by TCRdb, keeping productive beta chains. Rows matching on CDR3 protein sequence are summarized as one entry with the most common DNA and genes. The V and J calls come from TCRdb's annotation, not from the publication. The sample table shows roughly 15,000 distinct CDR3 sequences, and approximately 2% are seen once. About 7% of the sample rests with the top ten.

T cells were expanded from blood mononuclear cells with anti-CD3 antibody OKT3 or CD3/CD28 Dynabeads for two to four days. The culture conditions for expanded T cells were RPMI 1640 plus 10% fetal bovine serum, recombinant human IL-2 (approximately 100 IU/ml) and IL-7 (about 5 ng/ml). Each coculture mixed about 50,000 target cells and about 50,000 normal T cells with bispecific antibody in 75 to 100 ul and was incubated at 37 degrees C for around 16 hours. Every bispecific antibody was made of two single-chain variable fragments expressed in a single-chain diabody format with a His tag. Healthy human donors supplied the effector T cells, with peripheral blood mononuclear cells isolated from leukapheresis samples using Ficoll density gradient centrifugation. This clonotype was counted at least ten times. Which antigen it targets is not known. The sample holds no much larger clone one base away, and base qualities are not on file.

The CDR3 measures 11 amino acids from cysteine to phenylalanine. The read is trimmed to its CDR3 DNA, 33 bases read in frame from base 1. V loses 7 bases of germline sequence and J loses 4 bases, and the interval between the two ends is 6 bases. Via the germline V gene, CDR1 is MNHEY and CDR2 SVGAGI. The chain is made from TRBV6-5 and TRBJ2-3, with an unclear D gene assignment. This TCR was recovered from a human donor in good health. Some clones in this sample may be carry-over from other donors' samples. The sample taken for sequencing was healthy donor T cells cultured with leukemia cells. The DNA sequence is TGTGCCAGCACCAACGCAGATACGCAGTATTTT. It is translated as CASTNADTQYF.